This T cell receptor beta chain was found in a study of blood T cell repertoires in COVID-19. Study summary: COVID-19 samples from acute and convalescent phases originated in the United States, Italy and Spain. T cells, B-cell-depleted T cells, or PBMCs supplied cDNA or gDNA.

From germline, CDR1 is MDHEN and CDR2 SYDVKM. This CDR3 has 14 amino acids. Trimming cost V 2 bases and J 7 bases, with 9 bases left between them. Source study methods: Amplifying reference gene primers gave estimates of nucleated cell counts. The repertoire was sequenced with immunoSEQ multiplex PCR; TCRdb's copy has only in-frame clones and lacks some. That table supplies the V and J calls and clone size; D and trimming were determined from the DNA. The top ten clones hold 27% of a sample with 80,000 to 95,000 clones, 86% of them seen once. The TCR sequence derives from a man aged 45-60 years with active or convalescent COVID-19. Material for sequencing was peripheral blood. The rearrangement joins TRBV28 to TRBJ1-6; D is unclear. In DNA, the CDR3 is TGTGCCAGCAGTTTAGTCATGAGCAATTCACCCCTCCACTTT. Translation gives CASSLVMSNSPLHF.